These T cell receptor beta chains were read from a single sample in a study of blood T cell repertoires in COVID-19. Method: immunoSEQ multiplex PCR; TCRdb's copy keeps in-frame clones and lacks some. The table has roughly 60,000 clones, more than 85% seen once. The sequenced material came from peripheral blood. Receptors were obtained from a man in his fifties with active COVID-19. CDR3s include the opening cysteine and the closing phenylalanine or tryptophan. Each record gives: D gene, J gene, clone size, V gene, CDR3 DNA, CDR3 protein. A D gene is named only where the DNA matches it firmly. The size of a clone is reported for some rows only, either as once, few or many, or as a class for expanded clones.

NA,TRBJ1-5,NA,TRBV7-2,TGTGCCAGCAGCTTAGTCGGACAGAACAATCAGCCCCAGCATTTT,CASSLVGQNNQPQHF
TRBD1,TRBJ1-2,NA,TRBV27,TGTGCCAGCAGCTACCAGGGGGCTGCTGGCTACACCTTC,CASSYQGAAGYTF
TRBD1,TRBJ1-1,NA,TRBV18,TGTGCCAGCTCACCACCTACCGGGACAGGGGTTCCTGAAGCTTTCTTT,CASSPPTGTGVPEAFF
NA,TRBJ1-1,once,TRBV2,TGTGCCAGCAGTGTTAAACAAGTGAACACTGAAGCTTTCTTT,CASSVKQVNTEAFF
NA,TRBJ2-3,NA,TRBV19,TGTGCCAGTTCGGGGGATGCTAGCACAGATACGCAGTATTTT,CASSGDASTDTQYF
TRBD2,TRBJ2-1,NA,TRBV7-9,TGTGCCAGCACGACTAGCGGGGCACGAGCCTACAATGAGCAGTTCTTC,CASTTSGARAYNEQFF
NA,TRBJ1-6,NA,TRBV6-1,TGTGCCAGCAGTGAACGGGGGTTAGGAACCCAACGGAATTCACCCCTCCACTTT,CASSERGLGTQRNSPLHF
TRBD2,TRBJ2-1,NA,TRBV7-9,TGTGCCAGCAGCCACGGATCCGGGACTAGCGGAAACAATGAGCAGTTCTTC,CASSHGSGTSGNNEQFF
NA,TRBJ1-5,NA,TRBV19,TGTGCCAGTAGTAGGGGGGACTTTGCCCAGCATTTT,CASSRGDFAQHF
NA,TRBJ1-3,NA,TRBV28,TGTGCCAGCAGTTCCCCAGGGTTTGCTGGAAACACCATATATTTT,CASSSPGFAGNTIYF
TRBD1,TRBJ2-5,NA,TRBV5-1,TGCGCCAGCAGCACAGGGACAGGCCAAGAGACCCAGTACTTC,CASSTGTGQETQYF
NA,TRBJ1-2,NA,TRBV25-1,TGTGCCAGCAGTGAATCCGTCCAGGGTGGCTACACCTTC,CASSESVQGGYTF
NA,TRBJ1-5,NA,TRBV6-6,TGTGCCAGCAGTTACTCGGAGGCCGGTCAGCCCCAGCATTTT,CASSYSEAGQPQHF
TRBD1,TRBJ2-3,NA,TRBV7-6,TGTGCCAGCAGCGCTGACAGGGGTGATACGCAGTATTTT,CASSADRGDTQYF
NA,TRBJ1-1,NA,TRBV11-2,TGTGCCAGCAGCCTCGGGGGGCTGGTGGGGGGCACTGAAGCTTTCTTT,CASSLGGLVGGTEAFF
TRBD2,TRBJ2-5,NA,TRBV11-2,TGTGCCAGCAGCTTAAGAGGACTAGCGGGAACAGAGACCCAGTACTTC,CASSLRGLAGTETQYF
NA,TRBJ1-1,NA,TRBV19,TGTGCCAGTAGTATAAGAGGGAACACTGAAGCTTTCTTT,CASSIRGNTEAFF
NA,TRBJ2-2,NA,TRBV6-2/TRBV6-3,TGTGCCAGCAGTTATACTAGTGTCCTCACCGGGGAGCTGTTTTTT,CASSYTSVLTGELFF
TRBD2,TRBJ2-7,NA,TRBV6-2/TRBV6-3,TGTGCCAGCAGCCGACTAGCGGGAGCGGACGAGCAGTACTTC,CASSRLAGADEQYF
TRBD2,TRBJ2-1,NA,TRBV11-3,TGTGCCAGCAGCCAATTAGCGGGGGGGCACTACAATGAGCAGTTCTTC,CASSQLAGGHYNEQFF
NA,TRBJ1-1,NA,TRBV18,TGTGCCAGCTCACCAAAAACAGGGTTAGAAGCTTTCTTT,CASSPKTGLEAFF
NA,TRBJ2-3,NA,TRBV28,TGTGCCAGCAGTGGGGCGTATAGCACAGATACGCAGTATTTT,CASSGAYSTDTQYF
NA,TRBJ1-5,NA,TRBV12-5,TGTGCTAGTGGTTTGTCCCGTGTGGGGGGACAGCCCCAGCATTTT,CASGLSRVGGQPQHF
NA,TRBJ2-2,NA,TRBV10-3,TGTGCCATCAGTGCTGGTTTCACTACTAGAGGAGCCGGGGAGCTGTTTTTT,CAISAGFTTRGAGELFF
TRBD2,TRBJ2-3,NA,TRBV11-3,TGTGCCAGCAGCTTGAAAATTAGCGGGGAGCCCACAGATACGCAGTATTTT,CASSLKISGEPTDTQYF
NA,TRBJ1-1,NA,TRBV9,TGTGCCAGCAGCGTAACGGCAGGGATGAACACTGAAGCTTTCTTT,CASSVTAGMNTEAFF